The next 27 T cell receptor beta chains were all read from a single sample in a study of CD8 T cells in Susac syndrome. Reverse transcription of roughly 0.5 to 1 ug RNA was performed with random hexamers. MiXCR, run by TCRdb on the immunoSEQ multiplex PCR reads, gives a single entry per CDR3 protein. The sample holds 150,000 to 190,000 distinct CDR3 sequences, roughly 94% seen once. The sample comprised CD8+ T cells from PBMCs. The receptors stem from a human donor with multiple sclerosis.

About this clonotype itself: The junction departs from the called germline gene at one end, perhaps through a read error. The rearrangement uses TRBV7-7 and TRBJ2-3; D not resolved. The length of the CDR3 is 16 residues. From germline, CDR1 is SSHAT and CDR2 FNYEAQ (reference sequence). The chain's CDR3 is CASTKEEHRSTDTQYF. The CDR3 region has the DNA TGTGCTAGCACCAAAGAGGAGCATCGTAGCACAGATACGCAGTATTTT. Drawing the rest from reference TRBV7-7 and TRBJ2-3, the complete variable domain is GAGVSQSPRYKVTKRGQDVTLRCDPISSHATLYWYQQALGQGPEFLTYFNYEAQPDKSGLPSDRFSAERPEGSISTLTIQRTEQRDSAMYRCASTKEEHRSTDTQYFGPGTRLTVL.

This clonotype was observed once. The CDR3 DNA sequence: TGTGCCACCAGTGAGGGACAGGGGGCCTACGAGCAGTACTTC. This gives the protein CATSEGQGAYEQYF. The rearrangement links TRBV15 to TRBJ2-7; 11 nucleotides line up with TRBD1. CDR1 is LNHNV, CDR2 YYDKDF, per germline (reference sequence). The CDR3 length is 14 residues. Trimming removed 6 bases from V and 2 bases from J; junction bases left unmatched: 3.

The chain is built from TRBV6-5 and TRBJ2-7; 7 bases align to TRBD1. Losses at the gene ends were 4 bases for V and 3 bases for J; bases not matched to a gene: 3. The CDR3 contains 13 residues. Germline-derived CDR1 and CDR2 are MNHEY and SVGAGI. CDR3 DNA: TGTGCCAGCAGTTCACAGGGGAACTACGAGCAGTACTTC. Translating gives CASSSQGNYEQYF.

J is TRBJ2-7 and V is TRBV6-6, with a possible D match to TRBD1 (5 bases). The V and J ends lost 2 bases and 6 bases respectively, with 8 bases between them. The CDR3 consists of 12 residues. In germline, CDR1 is MNHNY, CDR2 SVGAGI (reference sequence). In nucleotides, the CDR3 is TGTGCCAGCAGTTACCAAGGGGCCGAGCAGTACTTC. It translates to CASSYQGAEQYF.

The rearrangement links TRBV11-1 to TRBJ2-7; possible D gene TRBD1, 6 bases. The CDR3 length is 12 residues. V gave up 1 base and J gave up 9 bases, with 10 bases separating them. Germline CDR1 is SGHAT and CDR2 is FQDESV (reference sequence). CDR3 region: CASSLVGHPQYF. The DNA of the CDR3 is TGTGCCAGCAGCTTAGTGGGACACCCGCAGTACTTC.

The chain is built from TRBV5-6 and TRBJ2-4; 7 bases align to TRBD1. The germline CDR1 and CDR2 sequences are SGHDT and YYEEEE. The CDR3 is 16 residues long. With V trimmed by 5 bases and J by 1 base, 9 bases remained unmatched. The CDR3 nucleotides read TGTGCCAGCAGGGGGAGAGGGGGCGCGGCCAAAAACATTCAGTACTTC. Its protein is CASRGRGGAAKNIQYF.

The J gene is TRBJ1-2, the V gene TRBV30, with a weak D call TRBD1 (5 bases). The CDR3 is made up of 13 amino acids. CDR1 is GTSNPN and CDR2 is SVGIG in the germline V gene (reference sequence). V dropped 0 bases and J dropped 3 bases, with 8 bases sitting between them. CDR3 in amino acids: CAWSVEGYYGYTF. In nucleotides, the CDR3 is TGTGCCTGGAGTGTAGAGGGGTACTATGGCTACACCTTC.

The chain carries TRBV7-8 and TRBJ2-7; the D is unclear. V was pared by 3 bases and J by 2 bases, with 14 bases between. Germline CDR1 reads SGHVS; CDR2 reads FQNEAQ. The CDR3 runs 15 residues. CDR3 region: CASSFAVGSPYEQYF. The CDR3 DNA is TGTGCCAGCAGCTTTGCCGTAGGTTCCCCCTACGAGCAGTACTTC.

The chain uses TRBV6-5 and TRBJ2-1, with D perhaps matching TRBD1 or TRBD2 (5 bases each). This CDR3 is 15 amino acids long. Trimming left V 3 bases short and J 4 bases short, with 13 bases between. The germline V gene has CDR1 MNHEY and CDR2 SVGAGI. In DNA, the CDR3 is TGTGCCAGCAGTTATCAGGGTTCGGGATACAATGAGCAGTTCTTC. Translation: CASSYQGSGYNEQFF.

The chain links TRBV12-3 or TRBV12-4 to TRBJ2-5; D ambiguous. Trimming pared 2 bases from V and 7 bases from J, leaving 11 bases between. This CDR3 has 13 residues. In DNA, the CDR3 is TGTGCCAGCAGTTTATCCCCCGGGCGGACCCAGTACTTC. Translating it yields CASSLSPGRTQYF.

The gene calls are TRBV7-9 and TRBJ2-1, with 11 bases lining up with TRBD2. This CDR3 region has 16 residues. Trimming took 5 bases from V and 4 from J; bases not matched to a gene: 7. The germline V gene has CDR1 SEHNR and CDR2 FQNEAQ (reference sequence). The CDR3 here is CASSPPASGGYNEQFF. In DNA form, the CDR3 reads TGTGCCAGCAGCCCCCCGGCTAGCGGGGGGTACAATGAGCAGTTCTTC.

The chain links TRBV12-5 to TRBJ2-7; D call uncertain. Germline V gene sequence: CDR1 LGHNT, CDR2 FRNRAP. The CDR3 sequence is 10 residues long. V lost 6 bases to trimming and J lost 6 bases, with 6 bases between them. The CDR3 sequence is CASGVSEQYF. CDR3 sequence (DNA): TGTGCTAGTGGGGTTTCCGAGCAGTACTTC.

The gene calls are TRBV13 and TRBJ1-1, with no clear D. This CDR3 spans 15 amino acids. Trimming cost V 0 bases and J 7 bases, with 15 bases left between them. Per germline, CDR1 PRHDT and CDR2 FYEKMQ (reference sequence). The DNA of the CDR3 is TGTGCCAGCAGCTTAGGCCTATCCGAGGCCTTTGAAGCTTTCTTT. Its protein is CASSLGLSEAFEAFF.

CDR3 in DNA: TGTGCCAGCAGCTTCCCCAAGTGGCCCGGGGCGCAGTATTTT. Translated, it gives CASSFPKWPGAQYF. The chain combines TRBV7-8 with TRBJ2-3; D perhaps matches TRBD2 (5 bases). Germline lookup yields CDR1 SGHVS and CDR2 FQNEAQ. Trimming shortened V by 3 bases and J by 10 bases, and 17 bases separated the two germline ends. The CDR3 is made up of 14 amino acids.

The V call is TRBV18, the J call TRBJ2-7; D may be TRBD1 (5 bases). The CDR3 totals 15 residues. Germline values: CDR1 KGHSH, CDR2 LQKENI. Trimming shortened V by 2 bases and J by 2 bases, and 13 bases separated the two germline ends. The CDR3 sequence: CASSPSAGLTYEQYF. The DNA of the CDR3 is TGTGCCAGCTCACCATCGGCAGGGCTAACCTACGAGCAGTACTTC.

V usage is TRBV6-1 and J usage is TRBJ2-7, with a weak D call TRBD2 (7 bases). V lost 2 bases and J lost 3, with 14 bases in between. Germline lookup yields CDR1 MNHNS and CDR2 SASEGT. The CDR3 runs 15 residues. CDR3 amino acids: CASSETSGEGYEQYF. CDR3 nucleotide sequence: TGTGCCAGCAGTGAAACGTCAGGGGAGGGCTACGAGCAGTACTTC.

This clonotype was seen once. The chain combines TRBV5-1 with TRBJ2-2; possibly TRBD2 for D (5 bases). The V end lost 3 bases, the J end lost 0 bases, and 12 bases lay between the germline ends. This CDR3 has 16 residues. Germline values: CDR1 SGHRS, CDR2 YFSETQ. CDR3 in amino acids: CASSWGANANTGELFF. CDR3 DNA sequence: TGCGCCAGCAGCTGGGGAGCTAACGCGAACACCGGGGAGCTGTTTTTT.

This chain uses TRBV27 with TRBJ1-1; D not resolved. Germline values: CDR1 MNHEY, CDR2 SMNVEV (reference sequence). Trimming shortened V by 3 bases and J by 4 bases, and 9 bases separated the two germline ends. The CDR3 consists of 13 residues. CDR3 coding DNA: TGTGCCAGCAGTTTGACTTGGGCCACTGAAGCTTTCTTT. It yields the protein CASSLTWATEAFF.

J is TRBJ2-7 and V is TRBV13; tentative D call: TRBD2 (5 bases). Per germline, CDR1 PRHDT and CDR2 FYEKMQ (reference sequence). The CDR3 contains 13 residues. The V and J ends lost 3 bases and 4 bases respectively, with 10 bases between them. The CDR3 reads CASSLPEGYEQYF. CDR3 in DNA: TGTGCCAGCAGCTTGCCTGAGGGTTACGAGCAGTACTTC. The whole variable domain, filled in from reference TRBV13 and TRBJ2-7, reads AAGVIQSPRHLIKEKRETATLKCYPIPRHDTVYWYQQGPGQDPQFLISFYEKMQSDKGSIPDRFSAQQFSDYHSELNMSSLELGDSALYFCASSLPEGYEQYFGPGTRLTVT.

The V call is TRBV7-9, the J call TRBJ2-7; D is perhaps TRBD1 or TRBD2 (5 bases each). Trimming stripped 1 base from V and 7 bases from J, with 14 bases between. From germline, CDR1 is SEHNR and CDR2 FQNEAQ (reference sequence). The CDR3 has 14 residues. The CDR3 here is CASSLGRETWEQYF. The CDR3 DNA reads as TGTGCCAGCAGCTTAGGCAGGGAGACGTGGGAGCAGTACTTC.

This chain links TRBV13 with TRBJ2-3; tentative D call: TRBD1 (5 bases). This CDR3 comprises 14 residues. Trimming stripped 6 bases from V and 0 bases from J, with 10 bases between. Germline V gene data show CDR1 as PRHDT and CDR2 as FYEKMQ (reference sequence). CDR3 sequence (DNA): TGTGCCAGCAGTTTTAGACAGAGCACAGATACGCAGTATTTT. Translation gives CASSFRQSTDTQYF.

The chain recombines TRBV9 with TRBJ1-2; maybe TRBD1 (5 bases). Trimming stripped 3 bases from V and 3 bases from J, with 15 bases between. Germline-derived CDR1 and CDR2 are SGDLS and YYNGEE. CDR3 length equals 15 residues. The CDR3 is CASSAHTQGYYGYTF. The CDR3 DNA follows: TGTGCCAGCAGCGCCCACACCCAGGGCTACTATGGCTACACCTTC.

This clonotype was observed a handful of times. The genes are TRBV6-5 and TRBJ1-1; D ambiguous. Trimming left V 8 bases short and J 5 bases short, with 9 bases between. Germline CDR1 and CDR2: MNHEY and SVGAGI. This CDR3 region has 11 residues. The CDR3 spells CASSGGTEAFF. The DNA for the CDR3 is TGTGCCAGCTCAGGAGGGACTGAAGCTTTCTTT.

The chain is built from TRBV3-1 and TRBJ1-1; TRBD1 is a possible D gene (5 bases). V lost 4 bases to trimming and J lost 0 bases, with 12 bases between them. This CDR3 is 15 amino acids long. Germline CDR1 is LGHDT and CDR2 is YNNKEL (reference sequence). CDR3 DNA sequence: TGTGCCAGCAGCCCATTTACAGGACTGAACACTGAAGCTTTCTTT. Its translation is CASSPFTGLNTEAFF.

The genes are TRBV24-1 and TRBJ2-7; TRBD1 aligns across 9 bases. The V and J ends lost 8 bases and 3 bases, in that order; junction bases with no gene match: 7. Germline-derived CDR1 and CDR2 are KGHDR and SFDVKD. The CDR3 is 14 amino acids. CDR3: CATITDRGGYEQYF. Here the CDR3 DNA reads TGTGCCACCATAACGGACAGGGGAGGCTACGAGCAGTACTTC.

The chain joins TRBV28 to TRBJ2-6; 12 bases align to TRBD1. The CDR3 totals 18 residues. V lost 4 bases to trimming and J lost 3 bases; unmatched junction nucleotides: 7. Germline CDR1 is MDHEN and CDR2 is SYDVKM. The CDR3 sequence: CASSYRDRGRFGANVLTF. The CDR3 DNA reads as TGTGCCAGCAGTTACCGGGACAGGGGGCGGTTTGGGGCCAACGTCCTGACTTTC.

The chain combines TRBV3-1 with TRBJ1-2; possibly TRBD1 for D (5 bases). V was shortened by 0 bases and J by 2 bases, with 16 bases between the two germline ends. CDR1 is LGHDT, CDR2 YNNKEL, per germline (reference sequence). The CDR3 covers 17 residues. Here the CDR3 reads CASSQEIPVQDNYGYTF. In DNA form, the CDR3 reads TGTGCCAGCAGCCAAGAAATCCCAGTACAGGACAACTATGGCTACACCTTC.